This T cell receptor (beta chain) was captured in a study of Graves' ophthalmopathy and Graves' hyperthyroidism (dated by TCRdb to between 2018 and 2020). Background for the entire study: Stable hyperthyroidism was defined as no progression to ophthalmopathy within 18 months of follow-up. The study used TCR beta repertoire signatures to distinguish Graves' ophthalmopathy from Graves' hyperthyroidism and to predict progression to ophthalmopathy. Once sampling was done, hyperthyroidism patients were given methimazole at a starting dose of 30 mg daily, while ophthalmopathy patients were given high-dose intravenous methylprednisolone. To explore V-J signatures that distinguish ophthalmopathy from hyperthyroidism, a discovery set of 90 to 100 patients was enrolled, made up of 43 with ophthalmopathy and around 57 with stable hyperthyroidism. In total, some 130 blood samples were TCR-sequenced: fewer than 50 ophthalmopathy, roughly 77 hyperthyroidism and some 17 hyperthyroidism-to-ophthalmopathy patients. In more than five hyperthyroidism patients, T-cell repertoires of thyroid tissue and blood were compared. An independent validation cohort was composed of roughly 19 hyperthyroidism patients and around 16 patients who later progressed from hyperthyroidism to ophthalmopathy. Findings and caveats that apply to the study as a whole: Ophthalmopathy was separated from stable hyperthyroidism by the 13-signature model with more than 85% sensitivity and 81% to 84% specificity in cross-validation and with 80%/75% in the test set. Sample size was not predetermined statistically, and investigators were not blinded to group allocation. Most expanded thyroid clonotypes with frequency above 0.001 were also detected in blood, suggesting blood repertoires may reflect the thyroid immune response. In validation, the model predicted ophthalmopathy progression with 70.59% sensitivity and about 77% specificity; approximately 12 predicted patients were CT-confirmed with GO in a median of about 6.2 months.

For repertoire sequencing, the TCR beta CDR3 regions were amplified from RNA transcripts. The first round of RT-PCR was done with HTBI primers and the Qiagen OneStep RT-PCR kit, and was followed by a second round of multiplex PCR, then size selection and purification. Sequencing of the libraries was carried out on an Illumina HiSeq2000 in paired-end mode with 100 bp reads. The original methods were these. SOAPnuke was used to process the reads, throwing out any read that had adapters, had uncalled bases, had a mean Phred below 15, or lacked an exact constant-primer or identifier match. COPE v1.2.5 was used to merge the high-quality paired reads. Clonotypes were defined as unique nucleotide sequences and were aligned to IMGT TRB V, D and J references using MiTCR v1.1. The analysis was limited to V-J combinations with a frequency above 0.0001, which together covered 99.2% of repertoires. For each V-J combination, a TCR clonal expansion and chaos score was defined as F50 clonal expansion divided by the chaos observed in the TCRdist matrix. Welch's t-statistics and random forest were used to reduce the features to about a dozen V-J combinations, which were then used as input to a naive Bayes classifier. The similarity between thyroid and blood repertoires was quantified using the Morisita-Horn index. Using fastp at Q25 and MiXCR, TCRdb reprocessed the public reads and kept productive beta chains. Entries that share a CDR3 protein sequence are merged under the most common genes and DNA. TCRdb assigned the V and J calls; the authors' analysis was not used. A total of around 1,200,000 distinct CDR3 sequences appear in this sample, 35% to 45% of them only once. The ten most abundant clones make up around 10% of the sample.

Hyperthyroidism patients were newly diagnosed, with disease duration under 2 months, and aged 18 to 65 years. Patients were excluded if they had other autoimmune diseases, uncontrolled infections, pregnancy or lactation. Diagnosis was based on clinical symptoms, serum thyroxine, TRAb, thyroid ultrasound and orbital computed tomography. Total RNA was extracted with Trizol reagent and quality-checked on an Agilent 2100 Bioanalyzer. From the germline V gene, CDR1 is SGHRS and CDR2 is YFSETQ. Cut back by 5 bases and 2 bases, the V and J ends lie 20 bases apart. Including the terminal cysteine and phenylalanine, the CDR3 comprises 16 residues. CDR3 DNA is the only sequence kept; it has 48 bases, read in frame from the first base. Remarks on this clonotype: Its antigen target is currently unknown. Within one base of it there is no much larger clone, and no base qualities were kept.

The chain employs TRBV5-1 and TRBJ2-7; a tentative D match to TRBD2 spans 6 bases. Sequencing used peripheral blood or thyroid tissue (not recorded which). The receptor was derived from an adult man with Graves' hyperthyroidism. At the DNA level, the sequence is TGCGCCAGCAGTTCTAAGGCGGGGCAGGGTCCCTACGAGCAGTACTTC. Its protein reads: CASSSKAGQGPYEQYF.